These 14 T cell receptor beta chains came from one sample sequenced in a study of cytomegalovirus exposure and HLA in healthy donors. The PCR employed 60 Vbeta primers together with 13 Jbeta primers. Here immunoSEQ multiplex PCR was the method, and the copy in TCRdb shows in-frame clones only, minus some. This sample carries about 160,000 clones, with roughly 1.3% going to the ten biggest clones. Input material: PBMCs. The receptors come from a woman aged 55-70 years in good health and CMV-seronegative.

The chain combines TRBV30 with TRBJ2-7, with 13 positions matching TRBD2. Germline V gives CDR1 GTSNPN, CDR2 SVGIG (reference sequence). V gave up 4 bases and J gave up 6 bases; unmatched junction bases: 6. The CDR3 has 14 residues. The CDR3 reads CAWNLLAGGSEQYF. The CDR3, as DNA: TGTGCCTGGAATCTACTAGCGGGAGGGAGCGAGCAGTACTTC. Looking up the rest from reference TRBV30 and TRBJ2-7 gives the full variable domain: SQTIHQWPATLVQPVGSPLSLECTVEGTSNPNLYWYRQAAGRGLQLLFYSVGIGQISSEVPQNLSASRPQDRQFILSSKKLLLSDSGFYLCAWNLLAGGSEQYFGPGTRLTVT.

V gene TRBV7-2 combines with J gene TRBJ1-5, with a weak D call TRBD1 (5 bases). This CDR3 spans 15 amino acids. The V gene's germline CDR1 is SGHTA and CDR2 FQGNSA. Trimming removed 5 bases from V and 6 bases from J, with 17 bases in between. CDR3 sequence: CASSPQGDYRQPQHF. Here the CDR3 DNA reads TGTGCCAGCAGCCCCCAGGGCGATTATCGTCAGCCCCAGCATTTT.

The chain couples TRBV7-9 to TRBJ2-1; no reliable D call. CDR3 length equals 12 residues. Trimming shortened V by 1 base and J by 6 bases, and 4 bases separated the two germline ends. CDR1 SEHNR and CDR2 FQNEAQ come from the germline V gene (reference sequence). In DNA, the CDR3 is TGTGCCAGCAGCTTAGTAGTCAATGAGCAGTTCTTC. It yields the protein CASSLVVNEQFF.

The chain carries TRBV5-1 and TRBJ2-2, with D perhaps matching TRBD1 (7 bases). Trimming left V 0 bases short and J 4 bases short, with 10 bases between. Germline V gene sequence: CDR1 SGHRS, CDR2 YFSETQ. The CDR3 spans 15 residues. The CDR3 nucleotides read TGCGCCAGCAGCTTGGCAGGGGGAGGCACCGGGGAGCTGTTTTTT. Amino acid sequence: CASSLAGGGTGELFF.

V gene TRBV5-6 combines with J gene TRBJ2-7; a possible D gene is TRBD1 (5 bases). V was shortened by 4 bases and J by 6 bases, with 17 bases between the two germline ends. CDR3 length: 14 residues. Germline lookup yields CDR1 SGHDT and CDR2 YYEEEE. The DNA of the CDR3 is TGTGCCAGCAGCCTGGTAGGTGGGGCATTCGAGCAGTACTTC. Its protein is CASSLVGGAFEQYF. Using reference TRBV5-6 and TRBJ2-7 for the parts outside the CDR3, the full variable domain is DAGVTQSPTHLIKTRGQQVTLRCSPKSGHDTVSWYQQALGQGPQFIFQYYEEEERQRGNFPDRFSGHQFPNYSSELNVNALLLGDSALYLCASSLVGGAFEQYFGPGTRLTVT.

The chain links TRBV5-8 to TRBJ1-3; TRBD1 might be the D (5 bases). Trimming removed 4 bases at V and 0 bases at J, with 20 bases between. From germline, CDR1 is SGHTS and CDR2 YDEGEE. This CDR3 has 18 residues. For the CDR3, the DNA is TGTGCCAGCAGCATCCGGACACAGGTGTCCTTCTCTGGAAACACCATATATTTT. This sequence encodes CASSIRTQVSFSGNTIYF.

The J gene is TRBJ2-7, the V gene TRBV13, with 9 bases fitting TRBD1. This CDR3 is built from 14 residues. V shed 2 bases and J 6 bases; nucleotides not matched to a gene: 5. CDR1 PRHDT and CDR2 FYEKMQ come from the germline V gene (reference sequence). The CDR3 coding sequence is TGTGCCAGCAGCTTATCGGACAGGGGCGTCGAGCAGTACTTC. It translates to CASSLSDRGVEQYF.

The chain has TRBV10-2 and TRBJ2-1; 16 bases are a match to TRBD2. CDR3 length equals 19 residues. Unmatched junction bases numbered 7, after V lost 4 bases and J lost 1 base. CDR1 is WSHSY and CDR2 is SAAADI in the germline V gene. CDR3 in DNA: TGCGCCAGCAGTGGGGGGACTAGCGGGAGGGCCCGGTCCTACAATGAGCAGTTCTTC. This gives the protein CASSGGTSGRARSYNEQFF.

The rearrangement links TRBV14 to TRBJ2-2; 9 bases are a match to TRBD2. Trimming at V came to 4 bases and at J to 7 bases, leaving 10 bases not matched to a gene. This CDR3 is built from 16 residues. CDR1 and CDR2 (germline): SGHDN, FVKESK. The CDR3 reads CASSRGTSPLDGELFF. CDR3 nucleotide sequence: TGTGCCAGCAGCCGAGGGACTAGCCCCCTAGACGGGGAGCTGTTTTTT.

V and J are TRBV4-3 and TRBJ2-5, with 8 bases matching TRBD2. The germline V gene has CDR1 LGHNA and CDR2 YSLEER. V trimming: 0 bases; J trimming: 5 bases; junction bases outside the gene matches: 5. The CDR3 spans 15 residues. For the CDR3, the DNA is TGCGCCAGCAGCCAAGATACAAGCGGGGGTGAGACCCAGTACTTC. Residues: CASSQDTSGGETQYF.

Comment on this clone: The junction does not match germline at one end; this may be a read error. Different DNA sequences within this sample yield the same CDR3. The chain has TRBV10-2 and TRBJ1-5; the D gene is possibly TRBD1 (6 bases). The V gene's germline CDR1 is WSHSY and CDR2 SAAADI. The CDR3 is made up of 13 amino acids. CDR3 loop: CASSLTGDQPQHF. The CDR3 DNA follows: TGCGCCAGCAGTCTGACAGGCGATCAGCCCCAGCATTTC.

J is TRBJ2-1 and V is TRBV27; 11 nucleotides match TRBD2. Germline V CDR1 and CDR2: MNHEY, SMNVEV (reference sequence). This CDR3 spans 15 amino acids. The V segment lost 4 bases and the J segment 9 bases; nucleotides outside the gene matches: 8. The CDR3 sequence is CASSSLAGGPVEQFF. In DNA, the CDR3 is TGTGCCAGCAGTTCTTTAGCGGGAGGGCCCGTTGAGCAGTTCTTC.

A remark on this clone: This sample also contains other DNA sequences that code for the same CDR3. This chain connects TRBV5-1 to TRBJ2-7, with TRBD2 matching over 13 bases. The CDR3 consists of 15 residues. Germline V gene lookup returns CDR1 SGHRS and CDR2 YFSETQ. After removal of 3 bases from V and 2 bases from J, the junction contained 2 bases not matched to a gene. The CDR3 loop is CASSSGTSGTYEQYF. DNA of the CDR3: TGCGCCAGCAGCTCCGGGACTAGCGGGACCTACGAGCAGTACTTC.

The rearrangement joins TRBV5-8 to TRBJ1-5, with 8 bases identical to TRBD1. Unmatched junction bases numbered 5, after V lost 6 bases and J lost 0 bases. The CDR3 is 15 residues long. CDR1 and CDR2 from the germline V gene are SGHTS and YDEGEE. The CDR3 region is CASTQGANSNQPQHF. DNA of the CDR3: TGTGCCAGCACCCAGGGGGCTAATAGCAATCAGCCCCAGCATTTT.